This TCR beta chain was documented in a study of CD8 T cells in ankylosing spondylitis. Study results and limitations: About 8 highly homologous variants formed a TCR beta motif that appeared characteristic of ankylosing spondylitis blood. Clones that were linked to disease were CD8+ and were relatively rare in peripheral blood. Clones linked to disease were reported to show significant enrichment in matched ankylosing spondylitis synovial fluid.

MiXCR was run by TCRdb on the 5' RACE reads, yielding one entry per CDR3 protein. Here the sample spans about 390,000 distinct CDR3 sequences, under 25% being singletons. Regarding this clonotype: Its antigen is unknown.

Looked up from germline, CDR1 is MDHEN and CDR2 is SYDVKM. Trimming removed 5 bases from V and 3 bases from J; junction bases left unmatched: 18. This CDR3 spans 18 amino acids. The sequence was collected from a male donor with ankylosing spondylitis. This chain uses TRBV28 with TRBJ2-7, with TRBD2 matching 8 bases. Sample: blood, either unsorted or a sorted T cell fraction (not recorded which). The DNA of the CDR3 is TGTGCCAGCAGTACCCTTACTAGCGGCCGCCTCCTATTCTACGAGCAGTACTTC. It encodes CASSTLTSGRLLFYEQYF.